A selection of T cell receptor beta chains follows, all from one sample in a study of siplizumab effects on memory and regulatory T cells. The protocol was immunoSEQ multiplex PCR, while the TCRdb copy is restricted to in-frame clones and leaves out a portion. Here the sample spans 90,000 to 140,000 clones, just over 90% being singletons. The source material was CD4+ T cells sorted from blood. The receptors derive from a human donor in good health. The CDR3 runs from the conserved cysteine through the conserved F or W. D genes are given only for firm matches. Size values are once, few and many counts, or a class for expanded clones, and some rows have none.

TRBV28	TRBD1	TRBJ1-2	.	TGTGCCTCCACGACAGGGAACGATGGCTACACCTTC	CASTTGNDGYTF
TRBV19	.	TRBJ1-5	.	TGTGCCAGTGCTTTGACGGCGCATCAGCCCCAGCATTTT	CASALTAHQPQHF
TRBV4-2	TRBD2	TRBJ2-5	.	TGTGCCAGCAGCCTGGGGACTAGCGGGAGGGGAGAGACCCAGTACTTC	CASSLGTSGRGETQYF
TRBV6-5	.	TRBJ2-7	.	TGTGCCAGCAGTTACTCGAGAGGGAGCTCCTACGAGCAGTACTTC	CASSYSRGSSYEQYF
TRBV11-1	.	TRBJ2-3	.	TGTGCCAGCAGCCCCGAGGGGAGCACAGATACGCAGTATTTT	CASSPEGSTDTQYF
TRBV5-6	.	TRBJ2-5	.	TGTGCCAGCAGTCAATATGGACTTGTCGCGGAGACCCAGTACTTC	CASSQYGLVAETQYF
TRBV5-1	.	TRBJ2-1	once	TGCGCCAGCAGCTTGACTCGCAATGAGCAGTTCTTC	CASSLTRNEQFF
TRBV5-1	.	TRBJ1-1	few	TGCGCCAGCAGACTTGCCGCCGCGAACACTGAAGCTTTCTTT	CASRLAAANTEAFF
TRBV6-6	.	TRBJ1-1	.	TGTGCCAGCAGCCTGTCTCGGAAGAACACTGAAGCTTTCTTT	CASSLSRKNTEAFF
TRBV7-3	.	TRBJ2-1	few	TGTGCCAGCAGCTTGAACAGACCACCATACAATGAGCAGTTCTTC	CASSLNRPPYNEQFF
TRBV11-3	TRBD1	TRBJ2-7	.	TGTGCCAGCGGAGCAGGGGGCAGTTTCCCCTACGAGCAGTACTTC	CASGAGGSFPYEQYF